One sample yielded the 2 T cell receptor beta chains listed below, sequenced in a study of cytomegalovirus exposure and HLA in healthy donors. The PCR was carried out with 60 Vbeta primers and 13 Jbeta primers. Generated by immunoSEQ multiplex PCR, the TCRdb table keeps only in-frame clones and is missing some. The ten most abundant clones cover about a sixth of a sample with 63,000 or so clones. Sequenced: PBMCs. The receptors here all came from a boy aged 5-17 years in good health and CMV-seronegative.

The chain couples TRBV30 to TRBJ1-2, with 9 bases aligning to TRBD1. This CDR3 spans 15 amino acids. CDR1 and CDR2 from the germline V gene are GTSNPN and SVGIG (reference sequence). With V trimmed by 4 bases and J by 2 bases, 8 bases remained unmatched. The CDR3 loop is CAWTPKTGGNYGYTF. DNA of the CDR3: TGTGCCTGGACCCCAAAGACAGGGGGAAACTATGGCTACACCTTC. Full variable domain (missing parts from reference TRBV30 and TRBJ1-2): SQTIHQWPATLVQPVGSPLSLECTVEGTSNPNLYWYRQAAGRGLQLLFYSVGIGQISSEVPQNLSASRPQDRQFILSSKKLLLSDSGFYLCAWTPKTGGNYGYTFGSGTRLTVV.

CDR3 sequence: CASTRRDEQFF. The CDR3, as DNA: TGTGCCAGTACGCGGCGGGATGAGCAGTTCTTC. V and J are TRBV19 and TRBJ2-1; tentative D call: TRBD2 (5 bases). V shed 7 bases and J shed 8 bases, with 9 bases lying between them. This CDR3 has 11 residues. CDR1 is LNHDA and CDR2 is SQIVND in the germline V gene (reference sequence). Based on the CDR3 plus reference TRBV19 and TRBJ2-1, the full variable domain is DGGITQSPKYLFRKEGQNVTLSCEQNLNHDAMYWYRQDPGQGLRLIYYSQIVNDFQKGDIAEGYSVSREKKESFPLTVTSAQKNPTAFYLCASTRRDEQFFGPGTRLTVL.